The rows below give T cell receptor beta chains drawn from one sample of a study of cytomegalovirus exposure and HLA in healthy donors. The repertoire was sequenced with immunoSEQ multiplex PCR; TCRdb's copy has only in-frame clones and lacks some. The sample yields 98,000 or so clones, over 75% seen once. What was sequenced was PBMCs. The receptors derive from a man between 60 and 75 years old in good health and CMV-seropositive. Both conserved end residues are part of each CDR3. A D gene is named only where the DNA matches it firmly. Only some rows state a clone size, as once, few, many or a class for expanded clones.

abundance: NA
j_gene: TRBJ1-1
d_gene: TRBD1
v_gene: TRBV5-5
CDR3nt: TGTGCCAGCAGCTTCCCTCAGGGGGCGGCTGAAGCTTTCTTT
CDR3aa: CASSFPQGAAEAFF

abundance: NA
j_gene: TRBJ2-5
d_gene: NA
v_gene: TRBV7-2
CDR3nt: TGTGCCAGCAGCTGGCGGGGCCCACCGTACCAAGAGACCCAGTACTTC
CDR3aa: CASSWRGPPYQETQYF

abundance: NA
j_gene: TRBJ1-4
d_gene: NA
v_gene: TRBV6-5
CDR3nt: TGTGCCGCCCAGCGGGGTGCGGGCGAAAAACTGTTTTTT
CDR3aa: CAAQRGAGEKLFF

abundance: NA
j_gene: TRBJ2-7
d_gene: NA
v_gene: TRBV5-6
CDR3nt: TGTGCCAGCAGCTTTACTTCGGCGGAGAGCGAGCAGTACTTC
CDR3aa: CASSFTSAESEQYF

abundance: once
j_gene: TRBJ2-7
d_gene: TRBD2
v_gene: TRBV10-2
CDR3nt: TGCGCCAGCACTACACTAGCGGGTGAAAGTGGGTCCTACGAGCAGTACTTC
CDR3aa: CASTTLAGESGSYEQYF

abundance: NA
j_gene: TRBJ1-6
d_gene: NA
v_gene: TRBV5-4
CDR3nt: TGTGCCAGCAGTCGGGACTCTAATTCACCCCTCCACTTT
CDR3aa: CASSRDSNSPLHF

abundance: NA
j_gene: TRBJ2-7
d_gene: TRBD1
v_gene: TRBV10-3
CDR3nt: TGTGCCATCAGTGTAAGACAGGGTAGGAACGAGCAGTACTTC
CDR3aa: CAISVRQGRNEQYF

abundance: NA
j_gene: TRBJ1-1
d_gene: NA
v_gene: TRBV18
CDR3nt: TGTGCCAGCTCACCAGGCGAGGTACCGAACACTGAAGCTTTCTTT
CDR3aa: CASSPGEVPNTEAFF

abundance: NA
j_gene: TRBJ2-5
d_gene: NA
v_gene: TRBV9
CDR3nt: TGTGCCAGCAGCGTAGATCAGGGTGGTCGGGAGCAGTACTTC
CDR3aa: CASSVDQGGREQYF

abundance: NA
j_gene: TRBJ2-7
d_gene: NA
v_gene: TRBV7-8
CDR3nt: TGTGCCAGCAGCCCCACCGCGGTTTCCTACGAGCAGTACTTC
CDR3aa: CASSPTAVSYEQYF

abundance: NA
j_gene: TRBJ2-1
d_gene: TRBD1
v_gene: TRBV19
CDR3nt: TGTGCCAGTAGTCGTATACCCCGGGACAGGGTAAGTGAGCAGTTCTTC
CDR3aa: CASSRIPRDRVSEQFF

abundance: few
j_gene: TRBJ1-1
d_gene: NA
v_gene: TRBV6-5
CDR3nt: TGTGCCAGCAGTTACGGACAGTACACTGAAGCTTTCTTT
CDR3aa: CASSYGQYTEAFF

abundance: NA
j_gene: TRBJ2-2
d_gene: NA
v_gene: TRBV7-2
CDR3nt: TGTGCCAGCAGCCCCCCCAGCGGCACCGGGGAGCTGTTTTTT
CDR3aa: CASSPPSGTGELFF

abundance: NA
j_gene: TRBJ2-1
d_gene: NA
v_gene: TRBV5-1
CDR3nt: TGCGCCAGCAGCTTGGACAGGGCATATAACAATGAGCAGTTCTTC
CDR3aa: CASSLDRAYNNEQFF

abundance: NA
j_gene: TRBJ1-1
d_gene: TRBD1
v_gene: TRBV6-5
CDR3nt: TGTGCCAGCAGTTACAGAGGGACAGGGCTCGAAGCTTTCTTT
CDR3aa: CASSYRGTGLEAFF

abundance: NA
j_gene: TRBJ1-4
d_gene: TRBD1
v_gene: TRBV28
CDR3nt: TGTGCCAGCAGGCGACAGGGTTGGAATGAAAAACTGTTTTTT
CDR3aa: CASRRQGWNEKLFF

abundance: NA
j_gene: TRBJ2-5
d_gene: TRBD2
v_gene: TRBV4-2
CDR3nt: TGTGCCAGCAGCCGGACTAGCGGGGACCTCCAAGAGACCCAGTACTTC
CDR3aa: CASSRTSGDLQETQYF

abundance: NA
j_gene: TRBJ1-5
d_gene: NA
v_gene: TRBV2
CDR3nt: TGTGCCAGCATGCAGGGTGGTGGCAATCAGCCCCAGCATTTT
CDR3aa: CASMQGGGNQPQHF

abundance: NA
j_gene: TRBJ1-2
d_gene: NA
v_gene: TRBV7-9
CDR3nt: TGTGCCAGCAGCTTGCAGGACTTCTATGGCTACACCTTC
CDR3aa: CASSLQDFYGYTF

abundance: NA
j_gene: TRBJ1-2
d_gene: NA
v_gene: TRBV7-3
CDR3nt: TGTGCCAGCAGCCCACAGGAGGGTGCTGGCTACACCTTC
CDR3aa: CASSPQEGAGYTF

abundance: NA
j_gene: TRBJ1-1
d_gene: TRBD1
v_gene: TRBV23-1
CDR3nt: TGCGCCAGCAGTCGGCGGGACAGGGGGGACACTGAAGCTTTCTTT
CDR3aa: CASSRRDRGDTEAFF

abundance: once
j_gene: TRBJ2-5
d_gene: NA
v_gene: TRBV5-1
CDR3nt: TGCGCCAGCAGCTTGGCCGGGTGGCAAGAGACCCAGTACTTC
CDR3aa: CASSLAGWQETQYF

abundance: few
j_gene: TRBJ1-5
d_gene: NA
v_gene: TRBV15
CDR3nt: TGTGCCACCAGGAACGGGGGGCAGAACAATCAGCCCCAGCATTTT
CDR3aa: CATRNGGQNNQPQHF

abundance: NA
j_gene: TRBJ1-2
d_gene: NA
v_gene: TRBV6-4
CDR3nt: TGTGCCAGCAGTGACGGCGGAGCTAACTATGGCTACACCTTC
CDR3aa: CASSDGGANYGYTF

abundance: NA
j_gene: TRBJ2-7
d_gene: TRBD1
v_gene: TRBV7-9
CDR3nt: TGTGCCAGCAGCCCAGGGGGCTACGAGCAGTACTTC
CDR3aa: CASSPGGYEQYF

abundance: NA
j_gene: TRBJ2-1
d_gene: TRBD2
v_gene: TRBV4-3
CDR3nt: TGCGCCAGCAGCCAGACCCTAGCGGGGGCCTACAATGAGCAGTTCTTC
CDR3aa: CASSQTLAGAYNEQFF

abundance: NA
j_gene: TRBJ2-3
d_gene: TRBD2
v_gene: TRBV10-1
CDR3nt: TGCGCCAGCAGCGGCGGGGGGCCAGATACGCAGTATTTT
CDR3aa: CASSGGGPDTQYF

abundance: NA
j_gene: TRBJ2-5
d_gene: TRBD1
v_gene: TRBV25-1
CDR3nt: TGTGCCAGCAGTGAATACCGACAGGGTTCCGAGACCCAGTACTTC
CDR3aa: CASSEYRQGSETQYF

abundance: NA
j_gene: TRBJ1-3
d_gene: NA
v_gene: TRBV7-2
CDR3nt: TGTGCCAGCAGCGCCAGAGGGGGTACAGGAAACACCATATATTTT
CDR3aa: CASSARGGTGNTIYF

abundance: NA
j_gene: TRBJ2-7
d_gene: NA
v_gene: TRBV28
CDR3nt: TGTGCCAGCAGTTCTCACAGGCCCTCCTACGAGCAGTACTTC
CDR3aa: CASSSHRPSYEQYF

abundance: NA
j_gene: TRBJ2-5
d_gene: TRBD2
v_gene: TRBV9
CDR3nt: TGTGCCAGCAGCCCCCCCGGGGACGGGGGGGCCCAGTACTTC
CDR3aa: CASSPPGDGGAQYF

abundance: NA
j_gene: TRBJ2-2
d_gene: NA
v_gene: TRBV18
CDR3nt: TGTGCCAGCTCACCGAACAGGGTATCTAACACCGGGGAGCTGTTTTTT
CDR3aa: CASSPNRVSNTGELFF

abundance: NA
j_gene: TRBJ1-6
d_gene: TRBD1
v_gene: TRBV6-4
CDR3nt: TGTGCCAGCAGTGGAGGGGGCAGGGGGTCACCCCTCCACTTT
CDR3aa: CASSGGGRGSPLHF

abundance: once
j_gene: TRBJ2-5
d_gene: NA
v_gene: TRBV5-1
CDR3nt: TGCGCCAGCAGCCCCATAGGGGCATCACACGAGACCCAGTACTTC
CDR3aa: CASSPIGASHETQYF

abundance: NA
j_gene: TRBJ2-7
d_gene: TRBD1
v_gene: TRBV7-2
CDR3nt: TGTGCCAGCAGAACCGGGACAGGGGAGGTCGAGCAGTACTTC
CDR3aa: CASRTGTGEVEQYF

abundance: NA
j_gene: TRBJ2-2
d_gene: NA
v_gene: TRBV7-7
CDR3nt: TGTGCCAGCAGCAAACAGAAGAACACCGGGGAGCTGTTTTTT
CDR3aa: CASSKQKNTGELFF

abundance: NA
j_gene: TRBJ1-1
d_gene: TRBD1
v_gene: TRBV6-5
CDR3nt: TGTGCCAGCACCGAGACAGGGGGCACTGAAGCTTTCTTT
CDR3aa: CASTETGGTEAFF

abundance: few
j_gene: TRBJ2-7
d_gene: TRBD2
v_gene: TRBV5-4
CDR3nt: TGTGCCAGCAGCAGGGCTAGCGGGGCGCCCTCTTCCTACGAGCAGTACTTC
CDR3aa: CASSRASGAPSSYEQYF

abundance: NA
j_gene: TRBJ2-2
d_gene: NA
v_gene: TRBV7-3
CDR3nt: TGTGCCAGCAGCTTAAGCCTCGGGACAGGGGAGCTGTTTTTT
CDR3aa: CASSLSLGTGELFF

abundance: NA
j_gene: TRBJ2-5
d_gene: TRBD2
v_gene: TRBV27
CDR3nt: TGTGCCAGCAGTTTACGGGCCTTCCGGGAGGGGGAGACCCAGTACTTC
CDR3aa: CASSLRAFREGETQYF

abundance: NA
j_gene: TRBJ1-5
d_gene: NA
v_gene: TRBV6-1
CDR3nt: TGTGCCAGCAGTGATAGCGGCGGGAGCAATCAGCCCCAGCATTTT
CDR3aa: CASSDSGGSNQPQHF

abundance: NA
j_gene: TRBJ2-7
d_gene: NA
v_gene: TRBV5-1
CDR3nt: TGCGCCAGCAGCTCCAAGTTGAGCTCCTACGAGCAGTACTTC
CDR3aa: CASSSKLSSYEQYF

abundance: NA
j_gene: TRBJ2-1
d_gene: NA
v_gene: TRBV5-6
CDR3nt: TGTGCCAGCAGCTTGGACAGGAGACGGGGGGCGAACAATGAGCAGTTCTTC
CDR3aa: CASSLDRRRGANNEQFF

abundance: NA
j_gene: TRBJ2-7
d_gene: TRBD1
v_gene: TRBV5-5
CDR3nt: TGTGCCAGCAGCTCCAGACCCCGGACAGGGGGCGAGCAGTACTTC
CDR3aa: CASSSRPRTGGEQYF

abundance: few
j_gene: TRBJ2-7
d_gene: NA
v_gene: TRBV6-5
CDR3nt: TGTGCCAGCAGTGCCTTAGACTCCTACGAGCAGTACTTC
CDR3aa: CASSALDSYEQYF

abundance: NA
j_gene: TRBJ2-5
d_gene: TRBD1
v_gene: TRBV5-1
CDR3nt: TGCGCCAGCAGCTTGGCGCCAGGGGGCCAAGAGACCCAGTACTTC
CDR3aa: CASSLAPGGQETQYF

abundance: NA
j_gene: TRBJ2-2
d_gene: NA
v_gene: TRBV19
CDR3nt: TGTGCCAGTAGTACGAGAAAAACCGGGGAGCTGTTTTTT
CDR3aa: CASSTRKTGELFF

abundance: once
j_gene: TRBJ2-7
d_gene: TRBD1
v_gene: TRBV19
CDR3nt: TGTGCCAGTAGTATAGAAGGGGGCTTCTACGAGCAGTACTTC
CDR3aa: CASSIEGGFYEQYF

abundance: few
j_gene: TRBJ1-1
d_gene: NA
v_gene: TRBV6-6
CDR3nt: TGTGCCAGCAGAAGACAGTTTCGCACTGAAGCTTTCTTT
CDR3aa: CASRRQFRTEAFF

abundance: NA
j_gene: TRBJ2-7
d_gene: NA
v_gene: TRBV13
CDR3nt: TGTGCCAGCAGCTTGGAGGGCGAGCAGTACTTC
CDR3aa: CASSLEGEQYF

abundance: NA
j_gene: TRBJ1-5
d_gene: TRBD1
v_gene: TRBV5-1
CDR3nt: TGCGCCAGCAGCCCCGCGGGACAGGGAGAGCAGCCCCAGCATTTT
CDR3aa: CASSPAGQGEQPQHF

abundance: NA
j_gene: TRBJ2-7
d_gene: TRBD1
v_gene: TRBV4-1
CDR3nt: TGCGCCAGCAGCCCCAGACAGGGGGACTACGAGCAGTACTTC
CDR3aa: CASSPRQGDYEQYF